One and the same sample provided the 5 T cell receptor beta chains below, sequenced in a study of blood T cell repertoires in COVID-19 (dated by TCRdb to about 2020). Receptors were amplified or captured by the immunoSEQ multiplex PCR assay. What TCRdb holds here is the immuneACCESS table cut down to in-frame rearrangements. Part of the clones is not present; checked against another copy, under half of the missing clones reflect an unresolved V gene, and the others are unexplained. This sample holds about 120,000 clones; 75% to 90% were observed only once. The top ten clonotypes cover around 30% of the sample. Material for sequencing was peripheral blood. The receptors stem from a man between 65 and 79 years old with active or convalescent COVID-19.

The genes are TRBV5-6 and TRBJ1-5; D ambiguous. CDR3 length: 15 residues. The V end lost 4 bases, the J end lost 6 bases, and 17 bases lay between the germline ends. The germline V gene has CDR1 SGHDT and CDR2 YYEEEE. The CDR3 DNA reads as TGTGCCAGCAGCACGTCTAAACTTTACGGTCAGCCCCAGCATTTT. It encodes CASSTSKLYGQPQHF. The complete variable domain, with remaining parts taken from reference TRBV5-6 and TRBJ1-5, reads DAGVTQSPTHLIKTRGQQVTLRCSPKSGHDTVSWYQQALGQGPQFIFQYYEEEERQRGNFPDRFSGHQFPNYSSELNVNALLLGDSALYLCASSTSKLYGQPQHFGDGTRLSIL.

The V call is TRBV29-1, the J call TRBJ2-3, with 14 positions matching TRBD2. V lost 5 bases to trimming and J lost 2 bases; unmatched junction nucleotides: 3. Germline V gene sequence: CDR1 SQVTM, CDR2 ANQGSEA. This CDR3 is 15 amino acids long. The CDR3: CSVQGLAGDTDTQYF. The CDR3 DNA reads TGCAGCGTTCAGGGACTAGCGGGAGACACAGATACGCAGTATTTT.

This chain joins TRBV5-1 and TRBJ2-5; 14 nucleotides line up with TRBD2. The CDR3 runs 16 residues. Germline assignment: CDR1 SGHRS and CDR2 YFSETQ. Losses at the gene ends were 4 bases for V and 5 bases for J; bases not matched to a gene: 7. CDR3 DNA: TGCGCCAGCAGCCCGCAGACTAGCGGGAGGGCGGAGACCCAGTACTTC. Its protein is CASSPQTSGRAETQYF.

The chain employs TRBV3-1 (or the pseudogene TRBV3-2) and TRBJ1-2, with D unclear. Germline loops: CDR1 LGHDT, CDR2 YNNKEL (reference sequence). V lost 3 bases and J 8 bases, leaving 10 bases between the germline ends. This CDR3 has 12 residues. The CDR3 sequence is CASSQALRGYTF. The CDR3 DNA reads TGTGCCAGCAGCCAGGCTCTGAGGGGCTACACCTTC.

The rearrangement uses TRBV12-5 and TRBJ2-1, with 10 positions matching TRBD1. CDR3 length equals 15 residues. Germline-derived CDR1 and CDR2 are LGHNT and FRNRAP. The V and J ends lost 1 base and 9 bases, in that order; junction bases with no gene match: 6. The CDR3 DNA reads TGTGCTAGTGGTTTGGGGAGACAGGGGGCCGGTGAGCAGTTCTTC. This encodes CASGLGRQGAGEQFF.